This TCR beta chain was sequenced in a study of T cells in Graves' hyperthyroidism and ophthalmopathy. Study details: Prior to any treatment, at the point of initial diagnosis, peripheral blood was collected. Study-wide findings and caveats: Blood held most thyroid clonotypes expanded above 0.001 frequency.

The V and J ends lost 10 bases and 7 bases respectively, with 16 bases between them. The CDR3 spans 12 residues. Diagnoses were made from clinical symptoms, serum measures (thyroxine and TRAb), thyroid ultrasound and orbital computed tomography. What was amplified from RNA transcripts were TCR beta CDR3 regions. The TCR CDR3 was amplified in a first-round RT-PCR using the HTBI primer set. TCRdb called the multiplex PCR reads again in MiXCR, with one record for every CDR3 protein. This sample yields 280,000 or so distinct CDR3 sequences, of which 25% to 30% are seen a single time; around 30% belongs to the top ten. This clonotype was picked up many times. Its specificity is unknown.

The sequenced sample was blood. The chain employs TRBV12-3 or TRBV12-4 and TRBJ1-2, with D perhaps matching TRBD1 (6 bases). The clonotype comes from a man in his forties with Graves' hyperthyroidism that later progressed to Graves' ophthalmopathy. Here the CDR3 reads CAIQGRLGGYTF. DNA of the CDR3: TGTGCCATCCAGGGGCGGCTGGGTGGCTACACCTTC.